One and the same sample provided the 25 T cell receptor beta chains below, sequenced in a study of shared clonotypes between healthy human individuals. Sequencing was performed with immunoSEQ multiplex PCR; in TCRdb, only in-frame clones are kept and a portion is missing. The sample comprises 2 million to 2.5 million clones, 85% to 95% of which are singletons, and 0.13% rests with the top ten. The sequenced sample was naive CD4+ T cells sorted from blood. Subset defined: CD45RA+ positively selected. The origin of the receptors is a man younger than 35 in good health.

The gene calls are TRBV18 and TRBJ1-4; D is uncertain. Germline values: CDR1 KGHSH, CDR2 LQKENI. V was clipped by 6 bases and J by 0 bases, with 11 bases between them. This CDR3 contains 15 residues. CDR3 loop: CASSPKAATNEKLFF. In DNA, the CDR3 is TGTGCCAGCTCGCCCAAAGCGGCAACTAATGAAAAACTGTTTTTT.

This clone was seen a few times. The genes are TRBV28 and TRBJ1-2; D may be TRBD1 (5 bases). Trimming took off 7 bases at V and 2 bases at J, with 17 bases between the two ends. CDR1 and CDR2 from the germline V gene are MDHEN and SYDVKM. This CDR3 has 15 residues. The CDR3 coding sequence is TGTGCCAGCACTAGAGGGGCGAGTAAGAACTATGGCTACACCTTC. Translated, it gives CASTRGASKNYGYTF.

V gene TRBV5-1 combines with J gene TRBJ2-7; TRBD1 might be the D (5 bases). The CDR3 spans 14 residues. The germline V gene encodes CDR1 SGHRS and CDR2 YFSETQ. The V end was cut by 0 bases, the J end by 6 bases, with 13 bases between. The CDR3 region is CASSLASGFTEQYF. CDR3 nucleotide sequence: TGCGCCAGCAGCTTGGCGTCAGGGTTCACCGAGCAGTACTTC.

The genes are TRBV7-9 and TRBJ2-5; D call uncertain. V was trimmed by 3 bases and J by 5 bases, leaving 13 bases between them. The germline CDR1 and CDR2 sequences are SEHNR and FQNEAQ (reference sequence). The CDR3 extends over 14 amino acids. The CDR3 DNA reads TGTGCCAGCAGCTTTTCTACCCTCATCGAGACCCAGTACTTC. Translated, it gives CASSFSTLIETQYF.

This chain joins TRBV7-2 and TRBJ2-5; 8 nucleotides match TRBD1. Germline V gene data show CDR1 as SGHTA and CDR2 as FQGNSA. The J segment lost 5 bases and the V segment lost 4 bases, leaving 9 bases of the junction unmatched. CDR3 length: 15 amino acids. The CDR3 region has the DNA TGTGCCAGCAGCTCACGGACAGGGACCGGGGAGACCCAGTACTTC. Translated: CASSSRTGTGETQYF.

As to this clone: Other nucleotide sequences in the sample specify the same CDR3. This rearrangement joins TRBV7-9 to TRBJ2-7; 7 positions match TRBD1. This CDR3 is 12 amino acids long. Germline trimming cut 5 bases from V and 4 bases from J; bases unmatched to any gene: 2. Germline CDR1 is SEHNR and CDR2 is FQNEAQ (reference sequence). The chain's CDR3 is CASSLQGYEQYF. CDR3 nucleotides: TGTGCCAGCAGCCTACAGGGGTACGAGCAGTACTTC.

This rearrangement joins TRBV27 to TRBJ2-1, with TRBD1 identical over 10 bases. There are 17 residues in the CDR3. The V gene's germline CDR1 is MNHEY and CDR2 SMNVEV (reference sequence). The trim removed 7 bases at V and 0 bases at J, leaving 9 bases unmatched. In DNA form, the CDR3 reads TGTGCCAGCAAGAGACAGGGGGCCGAACCCTCCTACAATGAGCAGTTCTTC. Its translation is CASKRQGAEPSYNEQFF.

As concerns this clone: Additional DNA sequences in this sample encode the identical CDR3. V gene TRBV7-2 combines with J gene TRBJ2-1; 10 bases align to TRBD1. The CDR3 extends over 15 amino acids. Germline V gene lookup returns CDR1 SGHTA and CDR2 FQGNSA. Trimming removed 4 bases from V and 4 bases from J; junction bases left unmatched: 4. This CDR3 reads CASSSWTGGYNEQFF. CDR3 nucleotides: TGTGCCAGCAGCTCTTGGACAGGGGGTTACAATGAGCAGTTCTTC. Filled out from reference TRBV7-2 and TRBJ2-1, the complete variable domain reads GAGVSQSPSNKVTEKGKDVELRCDPISGHTALYWYRQSLGQGLEFLIYFQGNSAPDKSGLPSDRFSAERTGGSVSTLTIQRTQQEDSAVYLCASSSWTGGYNEQFFGPGTRLTVL.

The chain recombines TRBV5-1 with TRBJ2-3; TRBD2 matches at 9 bases. The trim removed 4 bases at V and 2 bases at J, leaving 11 bases unmatched. CDR1 is SGHRS and CDR2 is YFSETQ in the germline V gene. There are 17 residues in the CDR3. The CDR3 DNA sequence: TGCGCCAGCAGCGTTGGAGTAGCGGGGGCGCCCACAGATACGCAGTATTTT. Translation: CASSVGVAGAPTDTQYF.

This clone occurred many times. This chain joins TRBV19 and TRBJ2-2; 7 positions agree with TRBD2. This CDR3 is built from 14 residues. Germline loops: CDR1 LNHDA, CDR2 SQIVND (reference sequence). V lost 6 bases, J lost 1 base, and 2 bases stayed unmatched. CDR3 sequence reads: CASRPSGNTGELFF. The CDR3 DNA follows: TGTGCCAGTAGGCCTAGCGGGAACACCGGGGAGCTGTTTTTT.

CDR3 protein: CASRPTGEQPYEQYF. CDR3 nucleotides: TGTGCCAGCAGACCAACAGGGGAGCAACCATACGAGCAGTACTTC. The V and J genes are TRBV6-6 and TRBJ2-7, with 7 nucleotides matching TRBD1. The V gene end was trimmed by 6 bases and the J gene end by 4 bases; junction bases not matched to a gene: 12. From germline, CDR1 is MNHNY and CDR2 SVGAGI (reference sequence). CDR3 size: 15 residues.

In its sample, this clone was seen once. The J gene is TRBJ2-1, the V gene TRBV7-2; TRBD2 agrees at 7 bases. The CDR3 has 19 residues. With 3 bases clipped from V and 4 bases from J, the junction kept 18 bases outside the gene matches. Germline CDR1 is SGHTA and CDR2 is FQGNSA. CDR3 in DNA: TGTGCCAGCAGCTTCCCATCGGTGCGGGAGTCAACCCGTTACAATGAGCAGTTCTTC. It codes for CASSFPSVRESTRYNEQFF.

V and J are TRBV5-8 and TRBJ1-6, with D unclear. Germline V gene data show CDR1 as SGHTS and CDR2 as YDEGEE. The V end was cut by 2 bases, the J end by 10 bases, with 13 bases between. The CDR3 spans 14 residues. In DNA, the CDR3 is TGTGCCAGCAGCTTTCGGGGAGTCGGCTCACCCCTCCACTTT. This encodes CASSFRGVGSPLHF.

About this clone itself: Within the sample, other DNA sequences also encode this same CDR3. This sequence joins TRBV25-1 and TRBJ1-5, with TRBD1 identical over 7 bases. V dropped 4 bases and J dropped 7; count of bases not matched to a gene: 4. Germline V gene sequence: CDR1 MGHDK, CDR2 SYGVNS. The CDR3 covers 13 residues. As DNA, the CDR3 is TGTGCCAGCAGTGGAGGGGGCGGCCAGCCCCAGCATTTT. Translation gives CASSGGGGQPQHF.

J is TRBJ2-7 and V is TRBV4-3; possible D gene TRBD2, 5 bases. V lost 1 base, J lost 3 bases, and 10 bases lay in between. The germline gives CDR1 LGHNA, CDR2 YSLEER. CDR3 length: 14 residues. As DNA, the CDR3 is TGCGCCAGCAGCCAAGCAAACGGGATCTACGAGCAGTACTTC. Translated, it gives CASSQANGIYEQYF.

V gene TRBV5-1 combines with J gene TRBJ2-3; D is ambiguous. From germline, CDR1 is SGHRS and CDR2 YFSETQ. The CDR3 totals 17 residues. Deletions cut 1 base from V and 0 bases from J, with 15 bases between. Here the CDR3 reads CASSLPKSDYSTDTQYF. For the CDR3, the DNA is TGCGCCAGCAGCTTGCCCAAATCCGATTATAGCACAGATACGCAGTATTTT.

This clone has just one count. The V gene is TRBV10-2, the J gene TRBJ1-6, with 7 bases fitting TRBD1. The CDR3 spans 19 residues. V lost 0 bases and J lost 7; bases outside the gene matches: 15. CDR1 and CDR2 (germline): WSHSY, SAAADI. The CDR3 DNA is TGCGCCAGCAGTGAGTCGATCAATTTAGGGGGCGCGGGGAATTCACCCCTCCACTTT. Amino acid sequence: CASSESINLGGAGNSPLHF.

This chain uses TRBV5-8 with TRBJ1-5, with D perhaps TRBD1 (5 bases). Germline assignment: CDR1 SGHTS and CDR2 YDEGEE. The CDR3 length is 16 residues. Trimming stripped 4 bases from V and 4 bases from J, with 18 bases between. CDR3 nucleotides: TGTGCCAGCAGCCTTCGGATGAGGGGCAAGAATCAGCCCCAGCATTTT. Protein: CASSLRMRGKNQPQHF.

The chain has TRBV9 and TRBJ2-1; D is perhaps TRBD1 or TRBD2 (6 bases each). This CDR3 has 15 amino acids. V lost 4 bases, J lost 3 bases, and 14 bases lay in between. Germline V gene data show CDR1 as SGDLS and CDR2 as YYNGEE. DNA for the CDR3: TGTGCCAGCAGCAAACTCGGAGGGGGCTACAATGAGCAGTTCTTC. It codes for CASSKLGGGYNEQFF.

The V call is TRBV4-3, the J call TRBJ2-2; no clear D. There are 14 residues in the CDR3. V was clipped by 1 base and J by 6 bases, with 9 bases between them. Germline V gives CDR1 LGHNA, CDR2 YSLEER. The chain's CDR3 is CASSQAIWAGELFF. The CDR3 nucleotides read TGCGCCAGCAGCCAAGCTATTTGGGCCGGGGAGCTGTTTTTT.

This clone was found many times. The identical CDR3 is also encoded by other nucleotide sequences in the sample. The V and J genes are TRBV27 and TRBJ1-5, with 7 positions matching TRBD1. The CDR3 extends over 14 amino acids. Germline V CDR1 and CDR2: MNHEY, SMNVEV (reference sequence). V was pared by 4 bases and J by 2 bases, with 2 bases of the junction left unmatched. Written as DNA, the CDR3 is TGTGCCAGCAGTTCCCAGGGGGGCAATCAGCCCCAGCATTTT. Its translation: CASSSQGGNQPQHF.

A remark on this clone: This sample also contains other DNA sequences that code for the same CDR3. The chain couples TRBV7-2 to TRBJ2-5; 11 positions agree with TRBD2. The CDR3 covers 15 residues. The ends lost 5 bases at V and 2 bases at J; junction bases unmatched: 4. The germline CDR1 and CDR2 sequences are SGHTA and FQGNSA. CDR3 in amino acids: CASSLGTSGQETQYF. The CDR3 DNA reads as TGTGCCAGCAGCCTGGGGACTAGCGGACAAGAGACCCAGTACTTC.

The chain carries TRBV11-2 and TRBJ2-5; D remains ambiguous. The germline V and J ends were trimmed by 3 bases and 5 bases, with 13 bases remaining between them. CDR1 and CDR2 (germline): SGHAT, FQNNGV. This CDR3 is 14 amino acids long. The CDR3 DNA sequence: TGTGCCAGCAGCTTTGGATCCCCCCGGGAGACCCAGTACTTC. This sequence encodes CASSFGSPRETQYF.

The CDR3 DNA follows: TGTGCCAGCTCCGGGACAGGGGGTAAGGATGAGCAGTTCTTC. This codes for CASSGTGGKDEQFF. V is TRBV18 and J is TRBJ2-1, with 11 bases fitting TRBD1. Looked up from germline, CDR1 is KGHSH and CDR2 is LQKENI. V lost 6 bases to trimming and J lost 8 bases; unmatched junction nucleotides: 6. CDR3 length equals 14 residues.

The chain couples TRBV7-2 to TRBJ1-2; D is unclear. Germline V gives CDR1 SGHTA, CDR2 FQGNSA. The V end was cut by 3 bases, the J end by 8 bases, with 7 bases between. The CDR3 is made up of 11 amino acids. The CDR3 sequence is CASSLFGGYTF. The CDR3 region has the DNA TGTGCCAGCAGCTTGTTTGGCGGCTACACCTTC.